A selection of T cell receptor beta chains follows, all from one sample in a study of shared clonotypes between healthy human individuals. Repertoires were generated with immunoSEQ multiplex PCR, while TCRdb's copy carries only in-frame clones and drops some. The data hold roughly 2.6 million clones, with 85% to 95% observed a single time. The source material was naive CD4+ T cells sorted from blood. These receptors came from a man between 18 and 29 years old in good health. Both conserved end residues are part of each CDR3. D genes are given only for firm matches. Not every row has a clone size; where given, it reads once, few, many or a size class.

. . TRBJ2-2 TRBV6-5 CASRNRIAGELFF TGTGCCAGCAGAAACAGGATTGCCGGGGAGCTGTTTTTT
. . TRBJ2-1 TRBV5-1 CASSVGHPRGEQFF TGCGCCAGCAGCGTGGGACACCCCAGGGGTGAGCAGTTCTTC
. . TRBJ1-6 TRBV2 CASDGVGSSPLHF TGTGCCAGCGATGGGGTTGGAAGTTCACCCCTCCACTTT
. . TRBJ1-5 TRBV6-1 CASREGLGNQPQHF TGTGCCAGCAGGGAGGGGTTGGGGAATCAGCCCCAGCATTTT
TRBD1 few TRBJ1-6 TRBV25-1 CASCEGQPNSPLHF TGTGCCAGTTGTGAGGGACAGCCAAATTCACCCCTCCACTTT
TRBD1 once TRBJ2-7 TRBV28 CASTQGSYEQYF TGTGCCAGCACACAGGGGTCCTACGAGCAGTACTTC
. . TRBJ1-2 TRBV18 CASSPGTLGYTF TGTGCCAGCTCACCAGGGACACTTGGCTACACCTTC
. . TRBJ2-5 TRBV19 CASSMGAWETQYF TGTGCCAGTAGTATGGGGGCATGGGAGACCCAGTACTTC
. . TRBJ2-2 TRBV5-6 CASSFRSNTGELFF TGTGCCAGCAGCTTTAGGAGTAACACCGGGGAGCTGTTTTTT
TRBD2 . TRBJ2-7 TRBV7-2 CASSLVATSGSGYEQYF TGTGCCAGCAGCTTAGTAGCGACTAGCGGGAGTGGCTACGAGCAGTACTTC
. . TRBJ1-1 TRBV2 CASRGQSIGTEAFF TGTGCCAGCAGAGGACAGTCTATAGGAACTGAAGCTTTCTTT
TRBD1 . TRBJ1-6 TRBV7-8 CASSSTGGDNSPLHF TGTGCCAGCAGCTCGACAGGGGGAGATAATTCACCCCTCCACTTT
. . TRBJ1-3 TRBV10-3 CAIRSDRYKRDTIYF TGTGCCATCAGGTCGGACCGCTATAAGCGGGACACCATATATTTT
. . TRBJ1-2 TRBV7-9 CASSSTGYGYTF TGTGCCAGCAGCTCTACTGGCTATGGCTACACCTTC
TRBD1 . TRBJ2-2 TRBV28 CASRLQGVNTGELFF TGTGCCAGCAGGCTACAGGGGGTGAACACCGGGGAGCTGTTTTTT
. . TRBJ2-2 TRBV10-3 CAITDLGQNTGELFF TGTGCCATCACGGACCTGGGCCAGAACACCGGGGAGCTGTTTTTT
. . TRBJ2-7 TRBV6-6 CASSPAAAGAYEQYF TGTGCCAGCAGCCCCGCCGCGGCAGGGGCCTACGAGCAGTACTTC
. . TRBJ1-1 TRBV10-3 CAINTGLNTEAFF TGTGCCATCAACACGGGGCTGAACACTGAAGCTTTCTTT
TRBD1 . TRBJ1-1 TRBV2 CASSSTGGSKNTEAFF TGTGCCAGCAGTTCTACAGGGGGCAGTAAGAACACTGAAGCTTTCTTT
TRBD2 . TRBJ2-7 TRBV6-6 CASNLSGSSYEQYF TGTGCCAGCAACCTTAGCGGGAGCTCCTACGAGCAGTACTTC
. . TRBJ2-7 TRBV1 CTKKGSGGVSYEQYF TGCACCAAGAAGGGTAGCGGGGGGGTTTCCTACGAGCAGTACTTC
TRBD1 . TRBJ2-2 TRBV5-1 CASSLEGASTGELFF TGCGCCAGCAGCTTGGAGGGGGCCTCCACCGGGGAGCTGTTTTTT
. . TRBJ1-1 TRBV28 CASSSHQDMNTEAFF TGTGCCAGCAGTTCCCATCAGGATATGAACACTGAAGCTTTCTTT
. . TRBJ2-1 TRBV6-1 CATKRDQGNNEQFF TGTGCCACCAAACGGGACCAGGGTAACAATGAGCAGTTCTTC
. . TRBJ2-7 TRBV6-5 CASRVEQGYEQYF TGTGCCAGCAGGGTTGAACAGGGCTACGAGCAGTACTTC
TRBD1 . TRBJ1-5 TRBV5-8 CASSITDRGGGQPQHF TGTGCCAGCAGCATCACAGACAGGGGGGGCGGGCAGCCCCAGCATTTT
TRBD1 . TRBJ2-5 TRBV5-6 CASSLVDREETQYF TGTGCCAGCAGCTTGGTGGACAGGGAGGAGACCCAGTACTTC
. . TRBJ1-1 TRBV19 CASSLRGQIMNTEAFF TGTGCCAGTAGTCTCCGTGGACAGATCATGAACACTGAAGCTTTCTTT
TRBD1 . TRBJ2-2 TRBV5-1 CASSIGTANTGELFF TGCGCCAGCAGCATAGGGACAGCCAACACCGGGGAGCTGTTTTTT
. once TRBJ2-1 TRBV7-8 CASSLVEGSYNEQFF TGTGCCAGCAGCTTAGTGGAGGGCTCCTACAATGAGCAGTTCTTC
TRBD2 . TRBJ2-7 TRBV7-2 CASSLAGTSGHHYF TGTGCCAGCAGCTTAGCGGGGACTAGCGGCCACCACTACTTC
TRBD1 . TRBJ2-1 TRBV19 CASSARLDRGPYNEQFF TGTGCCAGTAGTGCCCGATTGGACAGGGGACCCTACAATGAGCAGTTCTTC
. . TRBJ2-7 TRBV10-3 CAISEFGANSYEQYF TGTGCCATCAGTGAGTTCGGGGCAAACTCCTACGAGCAGTACTTC
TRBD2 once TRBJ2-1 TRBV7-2 CASSFAGTTYNEQFF TGTGCCAGCAGCTTCGCCGGGACTACCTACAATGAGCAGTTCTTC
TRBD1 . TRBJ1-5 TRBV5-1 CASSITGVSNQPQHF TGCGCCAGCAGCATCACAGGGGTGAGCAATCAGCCCCAGCATTTT